This is a list of T cell receptor beta chains from one sample in a study of cytomegalovirus exposure and HLA in healthy donors. Produced via immunoSEQ multiplex PCR; TCRdb's table is partial and in-frame only. The data hold about 250,000 clones, with 87% observed a single time. Input material: PBMCs. These receptors were obtained from a man between 18 and 35 years old in good health and CMV-seropositive. Each CDR3 is given with its conserved first and last residue. Fields, in order: D gene, J gene, clone size, V gene, CDR3 DNA, CDR3 protein. The D gene is left open where the match is weak. Size is omitted from some rows. Given values are once, few, many or a class for expanded clones.

TRBD1	TRBJ1-2	.	TRBV5-1	TGCGCCAGCAGCCCCGGACAGGGTCTGAACTATGGCTACACCTTC	CASSPGQGLNYGYTF
.	TRBJ1-1	.	TRBV6-5	TGTGCCAGCAGTCCCTCGTTGGGGACTGAAGCTTTCTTT	CASSPSLGTEAFF
.	TRBJ2-1	.	TRBV6-1	TGTGCCAGCAGGCGTCTCGGGTATGAGCAGTTCTTC	CASRRLGYEQFF
.	TRBJ1-4	few	TRBV10-3	TGTGCCATCAGTGATGGGGTCCGGGGGGAAAAACTGTTTTTT	CAISDGVRGEKLFF
.	TRBJ1-2	.	TRBV29-1	TGCAGCGTTGTTTTCGAGGACTATGGCTACACCTTC	CSVVFEDYGYTF
.	TRBJ2-3	.	TRBV9	TGTGCCAGCAGCGTAGATAGCGGCGGAGATACGCAGTATTTT	CASSVDSGGDTQYF
.	TRBJ1-1	.	TRBV18	TGTGCCAGCTCACCATCAGGCAACACTGAAGCTTTCTTT	CASSPSGNTEAFF
.	TRBJ2-3	once	TRBV27	TGTGCCAGCAGTTTATCGGGGACTAGCACAGATACGCAGTATTTT	CASSLSGTSTDTQYF
.	TRBJ2-3	.	TRBV11-2	TGTGCGACGCGCCCAGTGTACGATACGCAGTATTTT	CATRPVYDTQYF
.	TRBJ2-5	.	TRBV5-1	TGCGCCAGCAGCTTGTTAACCGGGGGAGAGACCCAGTACTTC	CASSLLTGGETQYF
TRBD1	TRBJ1-2	.	TRBV6-5	TGTGCCAGCAGTTACGGGACAGCTATTGGCTACACCTTC	CASSYGTAIGYTF
TRBD1	TRBJ2-2	.	TRBV6-5	TGTGCCAGCAGAATTGGACAGGTCCCCGGGGAGCTGTTTTTT	CASRIGQVPGELFF
TRBD1	TRBJ2-5	.	TRBV12-5	TGTGCTAGTGGTTCTGGAACAGGGGTCCAAGAGACCCAGTACTTC	CASGSGTGVQETQYF
.	TRBJ2-7	.	TRBV5-4	TGTGCCAGCAGTACGGACAGTACCTACGAGCAGTACTTC	CASSTDSTYEQYF
TRBD2	TRBJ2-1	once	TRBV13	TGTGCCAGCAGCTTAGAGGGACTAGCGGCTTACAATGAGCAGTTCTTC	CASSLEGLAAYNEQFF
.	TRBJ1-1	.	TRBV30	TGTGCCTGGAGTGTAGGGGGTAGCAACACTGAAGCTTTCTTT	CAWSVGGSNTEAFF
.	TRBJ2-5	.	TRBV5-1	TGCGCCAGCAGCTTCCAGATGTTCCAAGAGACCCAGTACTTC	CASSFQMFQETQYF
.	TRBJ2-1	.	TRBV7-2	TGTGCCAGCAGCTTAGTGTCGGACATCAGGGCCGCGCAGTTCTTC	CASSLVSDIRAAQFF
.	TRBJ1-1	.	TRBV11-2	TGTGCCAGCAGCCTCATTTCCGGGACTGAAGCTTTCTTT	CASSLISGTEAFF
TRBD1	TRBJ1-2	.	TRBV19	TGTGCCAGTACCTCAGGGACAGGGAACTATGGCTACACCTTC	CASTSGTGNYGYTF
TRBD2	TRBJ2-1	.	TRBV6-1	TGTGCCAGCAGTGAACAGCTAGCGGGGTACAATGAGCAGTTCTTC	CASSEQLAGYNEQFF
TRBD2	TRBJ2-3	.	TRBV6-5	TGTGCCAGCAGTCACCGGGACTACCCAACAGATACGCAGTATTTT	CASSHRDYPTDTQYF
.	TRBJ2-7	.	TRBV6-1	TGTGCCAGCAGTGCTCTGGTGGGGGCGGTTAGCCACGAGCAGTACTTC	CASSALVGAVSHEQYF
.	TRBJ2-3	once	TRBV29-1	TGCAGCGTTTCGATCGGAGATACGCAGTATTTT	CSVSIGDTQYF
TRBD1	TRBJ1-4	.	TRBV6-6	TGTGCCAGCAGAACCGGGACAGTGAGGGAGGAAAAACTGTTTTTT	CASRTGTVREEKLFF
.	TRBJ2-3	.	TRBV5-1	TGCGCCAGCAGCCGGGACGGATCCACAGATACGCAGTATTTT	CASSRDGSTDTQYF
.	TRBJ2-1	.	TRBV4-3	TGCGCCAGCAGCCAAGATTCAGGAAGCCACTCCTACAATGAGCAGTTCTTC	CASSQDSGSHSYNEQFF
TRBD1	TRBJ1-2	.	TRBV6-1	TGTGCCAGCAGACCGACAGGGGCGCACTATGGCTACACCTTC	CASRPTGAHYGYTF
.	TRBJ1-4	once	TRBV5-1	TGCGCCAGCAGCTTGGCTGGGACCGGAGGGGAAAAACTGTTTTTT	CASSLAGTGGEKLFF
.	TRBJ1-5	once	TRBV4-3	TGCGCCAGCAGCCAAGATTTAAGGGGAAGCTATAGCAATCAGCCCCAGCATTTT	CASSQDLRGSYSNQPQHF
.	TRBJ2-7	.	TRBV2	TGTGCCAGCAGATCGGACGTAAACTCCTACGAGCAGTACTTC	CASRSDVNSYEQYF
.	TRBJ2-2	.	TRBV27	TGTGCCAGCCGCCCCGCGGGGGCGCTTACCGCCGGGGAGCTGTTTTTT	CASRPAGALTAGELFF
TRBD1	TRBJ1-2	.	TRBV28	TGTGCCAGCAGTGGACAGGTCTATAGGGGCTACACCTTC	CASSGQVYRGYTF
.	TRBJ1-1	.	TRBV7-6	TGTGCCAGCAGCTTAGCGCCGGGGGGCCCTGAAGCTTTCTTT	CASSLAPGGPEAFF
.	TRBJ1-3	.	TRBV30	TGTGCCTGGAGACCCCCAGGTAGAAACACCATATATTTT	CAWRPPGRNTIYF
.	TRBJ2-7	.	TRBV6-5	TGTGCCAGCAGTTACTCGAGGGACCACGAGCAGTACTTC	CASSYSRDHEQYF
TRBD2	TRBJ2-1	.	TRBV15	TGTGCCACCAGCAGTGAGGGACTAGCGGGCTACAATGAGCAGTTCTTC	CATSSEGLAGYNEQFF
.	TRBJ1-4	.	TRBV15	TGTGCCACCAGCAGAGACCAAGGGCTAAATGAAAAACTGTTTTTT	CATSRDQGLNEKLFF
.	TRBJ1-2	.	TRBV6-1	TGTGCCAGCAGTGAAGTTGAGGGCGAAAATGGCTACACCTTC	CASSEVEGENGYTF
.	TRBJ1-2	.	TRBV13	TGTGCCAGCAGCTTAGCGAACCGGGACGGCGGTCGTTATGGCTACACCTTC	CASSLANRDGGRYGYTF
TRBD2	TRBJ2-1	.	TRBV6-5	TGTGCCAGCAGTCGGACTAGCGGGACGTCTAATGAGCAGTTCTTC	CASSRTSGTSNEQFF
.	TRBJ1-5	once	TRBV11-2	TGTGCCAGCAACCAGGGGAGTGGGCAGCCCCAGCATTTT	CASNQGSGQPQHF
TRBD2	TRBJ2-5	few	TRBV13	TGTGCCAGCAGCTATGCCGGGGGGGAGACCCAGTACTTC	CASSYAGGETQYF
.	TRBJ2-1	.	TRBV27	TGTGCCAGCAGATACGGGGGCAATGAGCAGTTCTTC	CASRYGGNEQFF
TRBD2	TRBJ2-7	.	TRBV6-5	TGTGCCAGCAGTTATATAGCGGGAGCCTCCTACGAGCAGTACTTC	CASSYIAGASYEQYF
.	TRBJ2-7	.	TRBV6-1	TGTGCCAGCAGTGCGGGCAGGGGCTCCTACGAGCAGTACTTC	CASSAGRGSYEQYF
.	TRBJ1-3	.	TRBV5-1	TGCGCCAGCAGCTTTACAGCCAACTCTGGAAACACCATATATTTT	CASSFTANSGNTIYF
.	TRBJ2-1	.	TRBV29-1	TGCAGCGTTGAACCGGACAGTTACAATGAGCAGTTCTTC	CSVEPDSYNEQFF
TRBD2	TRBJ2-7	once	TRBV7-2	TGTGCCAGCAGCTCTAGCGGGAGCTCCTACGAGCAGTACTTC	CASSSSGSSYEQYF
.	TRBJ2-5	.	TRBV18	TGTGCCAGCTCACCAGTGTCACAAGAGACCCAGTACTTC	CASSPVSQETQYF